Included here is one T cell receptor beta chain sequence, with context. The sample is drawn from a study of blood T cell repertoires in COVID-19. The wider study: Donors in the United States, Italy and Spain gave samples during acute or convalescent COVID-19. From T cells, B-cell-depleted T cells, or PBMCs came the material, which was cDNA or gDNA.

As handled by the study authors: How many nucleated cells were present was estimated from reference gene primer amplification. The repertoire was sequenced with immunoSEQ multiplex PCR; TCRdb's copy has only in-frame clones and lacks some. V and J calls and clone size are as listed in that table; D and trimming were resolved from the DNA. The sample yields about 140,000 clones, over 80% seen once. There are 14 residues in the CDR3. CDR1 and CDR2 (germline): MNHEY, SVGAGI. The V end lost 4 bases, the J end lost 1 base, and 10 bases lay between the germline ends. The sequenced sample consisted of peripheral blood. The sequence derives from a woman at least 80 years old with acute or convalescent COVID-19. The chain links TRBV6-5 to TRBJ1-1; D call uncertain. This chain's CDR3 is CASSWVRGNTEAFF. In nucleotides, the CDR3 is TGTGCCAGCAGTTGGGTCCGAGGGAACACTGAAGCTTTCTTT.